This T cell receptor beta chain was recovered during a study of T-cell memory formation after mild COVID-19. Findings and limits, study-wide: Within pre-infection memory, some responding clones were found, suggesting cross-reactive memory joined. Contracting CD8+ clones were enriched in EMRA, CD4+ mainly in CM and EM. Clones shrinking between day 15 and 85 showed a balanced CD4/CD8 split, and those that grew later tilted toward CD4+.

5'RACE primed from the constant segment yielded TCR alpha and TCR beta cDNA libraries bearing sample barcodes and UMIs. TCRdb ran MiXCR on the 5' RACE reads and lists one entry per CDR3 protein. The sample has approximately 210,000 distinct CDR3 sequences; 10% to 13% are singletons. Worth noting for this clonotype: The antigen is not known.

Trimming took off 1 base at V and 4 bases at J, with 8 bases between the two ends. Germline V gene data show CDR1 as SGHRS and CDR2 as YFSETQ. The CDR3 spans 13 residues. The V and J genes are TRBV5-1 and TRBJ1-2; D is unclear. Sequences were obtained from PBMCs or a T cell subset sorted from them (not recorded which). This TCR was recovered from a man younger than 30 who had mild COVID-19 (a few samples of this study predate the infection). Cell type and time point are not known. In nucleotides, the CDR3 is TGCGCCAGCAGCTTGAGCGGCATCTATGGCTACACCTTC. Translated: CASSLSGIYGYTF.